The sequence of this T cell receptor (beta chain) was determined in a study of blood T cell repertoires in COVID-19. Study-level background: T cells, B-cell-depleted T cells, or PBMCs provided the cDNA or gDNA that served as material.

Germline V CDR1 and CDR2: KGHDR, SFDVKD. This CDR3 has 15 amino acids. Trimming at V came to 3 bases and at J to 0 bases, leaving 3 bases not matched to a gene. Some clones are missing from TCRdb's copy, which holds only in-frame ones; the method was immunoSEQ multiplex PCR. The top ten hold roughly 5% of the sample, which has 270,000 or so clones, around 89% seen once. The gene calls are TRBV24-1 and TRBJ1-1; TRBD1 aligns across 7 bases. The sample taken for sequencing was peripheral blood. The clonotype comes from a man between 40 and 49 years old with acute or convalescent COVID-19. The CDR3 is CATSDRGGLNTEAFF. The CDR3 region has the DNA TGTGCCACCAGTGATAGAGGGGGCCTGAACACTGAAGCTTTCTTT.